Detailed here is one T cell receptor beta chain. Individual cDNA molecules were tagged with unique molecular identifiers, the study reported. TCRdb fed the 5' RACE reads into MiXCR, producing one record per CDR3 protein. This repertoire shows fewer than 85,000 distinct CDR3 sequences, around 17% found once; its top ten account for approximately 2.9%. Germline CDR1 SGHTA, CDR2 FQGNSA. Trimming at V came to 5 bases and at J to 1 base, leaving 5 bases not matched to a gene. The CDR3 covers 15 residues. The data stem from a study of early T cells in non-severe SARS-CoV-2 infection. Study-wide context: RNA in bulk from unsorted whole blood was sequenced, and chains were unpaired.

The sample consisted of whole blood. The sequence was obtained from an adult who was a healthcare worker with PCR-confirmed SARS-CoV-2 infection or an uninfected control (not recorded which). The V and J genes are TRBV7-2 and TRBJ2-3; 8 positions match TRBD2. CDR3 sequence (DNA): TGTGCCAGCAGCCCACTCGGGGGGGGCACAGATACGCAGTATTTT. This encodes CASSPLGGGTDTQYF.